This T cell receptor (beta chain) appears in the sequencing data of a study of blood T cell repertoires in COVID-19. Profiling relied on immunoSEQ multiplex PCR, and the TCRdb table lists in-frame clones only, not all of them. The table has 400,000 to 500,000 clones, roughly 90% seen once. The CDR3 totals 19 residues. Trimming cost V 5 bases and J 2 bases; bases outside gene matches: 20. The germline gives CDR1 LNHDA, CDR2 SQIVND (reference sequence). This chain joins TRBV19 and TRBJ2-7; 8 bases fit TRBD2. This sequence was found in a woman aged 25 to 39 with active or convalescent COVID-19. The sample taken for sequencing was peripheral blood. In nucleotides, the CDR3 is TGTGCCAGTAGTTCCCCTCGCACTAGCGGATTGAGTATCACCTACGAGCAGTACTTC. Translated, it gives CASSSPRTSGLSITYEQYF.